One and the same sample provided the 32 T cell receptor beta chains below, sequenced in a study of shared clonotypes between healthy human individuals. Libraries were prepared by immunoSEQ multiplex PCR; TCRdb keeps only in-frame clonotypes and omits some of them. Here the sample spans about 640,000 clones, less than 80% being singletons. The sequenced material came from memory CD4+ T cells sorted from blood. Described subset: CD45RA-negative fraction. Receptor source: a woman aged 25 to 45 in good health.

The chain employs TRBV9 and TRBJ2-5, with TRBD2 matching 11 bases. CDR1 and CDR2 from the germline V gene are SGDLS and YYNGEE. V was pared by 2 bases and J by 4 bases, with 7 bases of the junction left unmatched. The CDR3 extends over 16 amino acids. In DNA, the CDR3 is TGTGCCAGCAGCGTTACTACTAGCGGGAGCTTAGAGACCCAGTACTTC. Encoded protein: CASSVTTSGSLETQYF.

V gene TRBV27 combines with J gene TRBJ1-1; D remains unclear. CDR1 is MNHEY and CDR2 is SMNVEV in the germline V gene (reference sequence). This CDR3 is 16 amino acids long. Trimming removed 6 bases from V and 4 bases from J, with 21 bases in between. DNA for the CDR3: TGTGCCAGCAGGTCTGGGGTTGGCGGCGGCGGCACTGAAGCTTTCTTT. Translation gives CASRSGVGGGGTEAFF.

In the case of this clone: Other DNA sequences within the sample encode an identical CDR3. The chain links TRBV19 to TRBJ1-5; TRBD1 matches 9 bases. V shed 6 bases and J 2 bases; nucleotides not matched to a gene: 5. This CDR3 comprises 15 residues. Germline CDR1 reads LNHDA; CDR2 reads SQIVND (reference sequence). CDR3 in amino acids: CASRGQGGGNQPQHF. The CDR3 nucleotides are TGTGCCAGTAGGGGACAGGGCGGGGGCAATCAGCCCCAGCATTTT.

This clone appeared once. The chain joins TRBV2 to TRBJ1-3; D gene uncertain. V shed 10 bases and J shed 4 bases, with 14 bases lying between them. Germline V gene data show CDR1 as SNHLY and CDR2 as FYNNEI. This CDR3 is built from 13 residues. The CDR3 region is CATAGIAGNTIYF. Written as DNA, the CDR3 is TGTGCCACAGCAGGCATCGCCGGAAACACCATATATTTT.

V is TRBV21-1 and J is TRBJ2-1; the table assigns TRBD2, which was not confirmed against the DNA. TRBV21-1 is described as a pseudogene. CDR3 length equals 11 residues. CDR3 coding DNA: TGTGCCAGCAGCTACGGCATTAGCCTGTTCTTC. Its translation: CASSYGISLFF.

The chain is built from TRBV5-6 and TRBJ2-7; 7 positions match TRBD1. CDR3 length equals 15 residues. Trimming removed 2 bases from V and 2 bases from J; junction bases left unmatched: 7. Germline V gene sequence: CDR1 SGHDT, CDR2 YYEEEE. The CDR3 sequence is CASSLLTGTAYEQYF. In DNA form, the CDR3 reads TGTGCCAGCAGCTTACTGACCGGGACAGCCTACGAGCAGTACTTC. The full variable domain, its missing parts supplied by reference TRBV5-6 and TRBJ2-7, is DAGVTQSPTHLIKTRGQQVTLRCSPKSGHDTVSWYQQALGQGPQFIFQYYEEEERQRGNFPDRFSGHQFPNYSSELNVNALLLGDSALYLCASSLLTGTAYEQYFGPGTRLTVT.

This clone was counted a single time. The V gene is TRBV6-6, the J gene TRBJ1-2; possibly TRBD1 for D (5 bases). Germline V gives CDR1 MNHNY, CDR2 SVGAGI (reference sequence). Trimming removed 0 bases at V and 7 bases at J, with 12 bases between. This CDR3 has 14 residues. The CDR3 DNA reads TGTGCCAGCAGTTACTCGGCAGGGTCGGGTGGCTACACCTTC. This gives the protein CASSYSAGSGGYTF.

The sample holds many counts of this clone. This CDR3 is CASSDEEMGSSPQHF. CDR3 DNA sequence: TGTGCCAGCAGTGATGAGGAAATGGGGAGCTCGCCCCAGCATTTT. The chain links TRBV25-1 to TRBJ1-5; D is unclear. The CDR3 covers 15 residues. CDR1 is MGHDK and CDR2 is SYGVNS in the germline V gene. V lost 3 bases to trimming and J lost 9 bases, with 18 bases between them.

V usage is TRBV28 and J usage is TRBJ1-5; D call uncertain. The V end lost 4 bases, the J end lost 14 bases, and 15 bases lay between the germline ends. Germline V gives CDR1 MDHEN, CDR2 SYDVKM. The CDR3 extends over 12 amino acids. As DNA, the CDR3 is TGTGCCAGCAGTTCCGATATTGGAAAAGAGCATTTT. The encoded protein is CASSSDIGKEHF.

The chain uses TRBV7-3 and TRBJ2-5, with D possibly being TRBD1 (5 bases). Germline V gene lookup returns CDR1 SGHTA and CDR2 FQGTGA. The CDR3 length is 16 residues. V was cut by 5 bases and J by 2 bases, with 18 bases left in between. The CDR3 sequence is CASSQPNRTLQETQYF. CDR3 in DNA: TGTGCCAGCAGCCAACCCAACCGGACATTACAAGAGACCCAGTACTTC.

The gene calls are TRBV5-4 and TRBJ2-3, with 9 bases fitting TRBD2. This CDR3 contains 16 residues. Losses at the gene ends were 0 bases for V and 4 bases for J; bases not matched to a gene: 6. Per germline, CDR1 SGHNT and CDR2 YYREEE (reference sequence). The CDR3 DNA sequence: TGTGCCAGCAGCTTGGGAGGCGGGAGGGGTTCAGATACGCAGTATTTT. Its protein is CASSLGGGRGSDTQYF.

The rearrangement links TRBV25-1 to TRBJ2-7, with D possibly being TRBD1 (6 bases). Trimming shortened V by 6 bases and J by 5 bases, and 11 bases separated the two germline ends. Germline V gives CDR1 MGHDK, CDR2 SYGVNS. CDR3 size: 12 residues. DNA of the CDR3: TGTGCCAGCAGCCTGGGGGCCGACGAGCAGTACTTC. Protein sequence: CASSLGADEQYF.

The V call is TRBV30, the J call TRBJ1-3; 10 bases agree with TRBD1. The J segment lost 4 bases and the V segment lost 5 bases, leaving 5 bases of the junction unmatched. Germline V gene data show CDR1 as GTSNPN and CDR2 as SVGIG (reference sequence). This CDR3 has 14 amino acids. The CDR3 spells CAWGTGAGGNTIYF. The DNA for the CDR3 is TGTGCCTGGGGGACAGGGGCAGGGGGAAACACCATATATTTT.

The J gene is TRBJ2-2, the V gene TRBV7-3; 7 nucleotides match TRBD1. Germline assignment: CDR1 SGHTA and CDR2 FQGTGA. This CDR3 contains 15 residues. V gave up 5 bases and J gave up 3 bases; unmatched junction bases: 6. This chain's CDR3 is CASSPRQGYTGELFF. The CDR3 DNA sequence: TGTGCCAGCAGCCCCCGACAGGGATACACCGGGGAGCTGTTTTTT. Full variable domain (outside the CDR3, taken from reference TRBV7-3 and TRBJ2-2): GAGVSQTPSNKVTEKGKYVELRCDPISGHTALYWYRQSLGQGPEFLIYFQGTGAADDSGLPNDRFFAVRPEGSVSTLKIQRTERGDSAVYLCASSPRQGYTGELFFGEGSRLTVL.

The chain combines TRBV4-1 with TRBJ2-1, with TRBD2 matching over 7 bases. V lost 6 bases, J lost 0 bases, and 5 bases stayed unmatched. The CDR3 consists of 15 residues. Germline V gene lookup returns CDR1 MGHRA and CDR2 YSYEKL. The CDR3 bases are TGCGCCAGCAGTAAAGCGGGGAGCTCCTACAATGAGCAGTTCTTC. This codes for CASSKAGSSYNEQFF.

The CDR3 nucleotides read TGTGCCAGCAGCTTAGTCGGCGGGGTGAGCTCCTACGAGCAGTACTTC. This sequence encodes CASSLVGGVSSYEQYF. The rearrangement links TRBV5-4 to TRBJ2-7, with TRBD2 as a possible D gene (6 bases). The V gene lost 2 bases and the J gene lost 0 bases, with 15 bases spanning the gap. Germline CDR1 SGHNT, CDR2 YYREEE (reference sequence). The CDR3 spans 16 residues.

This clone showed up many times. V gene TRBV5-1 combines with J gene TRBJ2-1, with 7 nucleotides matching TRBD2. CDR1 and CDR2 (germline): SGHRS, YFSETQ. CDR3 length: 15 residues. Unmatched junction bases numbered 4, after V lost 0 bases and J lost 4 bases. The CDR3, as DNA: TGCGCCAGCAGCTTGGTTCTAGCGGAGTACAATGAGCAGTTCTTC. Translation gives CASSLVLAEYNEQFF. Complete variable domain (other parts from reference TRBV5-1 and TRBJ2-1): KAGVTQTPRYLIKTRGQQVTLSCSPISGHRSVSWYQQTPGQGLQFLFEYFSETQRNKGNFPGRFSGRQFSNSRSEMNVSTLELGDSALYLCASSLVLAEYNEQFFGPGTRLTVL.

The chain uses TRBV7-2 and TRBJ2-7; TRBD2 matches at 10 bases. Germline values: CDR1 SGHTA, CDR2 FQGNSA. V dropped 8 bases and J dropped 2; count of bases not matched to a gene: 6. This CDR3 has 14 amino acids. The CDR3 is CASVRTSGTYEQYF. The CDR3 bases are TGTGCCAGCGTCCGGACTAGCGGAACCTACGAGCAGTACTTC.

This clone appeared once. Distinct nucleotide sequences in the sample also encode this CDR3. CDR3 amino acids: CASSRINEQYF. Here the CDR3 DNA reads TGTGCCAGCAGTAGGATTAACGAGCAGTACTTC. The rearrangement links TRBV6-1 to TRBJ2-7, with D unclear. Germline lookup yields CDR1 MNHNS and CDR2 SASEGT. This CDR3 has 11 amino acids. Trimming removed 5 bases from V and 5 bases from J, with 7 bases in between.

The chain joins TRBV30 to TRBJ2-1, with D maybe TRBD2 (6 bases). The V end lost 2 bases, the J end lost 6 bases, and 17 bases lay between the germline ends. The CDR3 extends over 15 amino acids. Germline values: CDR1 GTSNPN, CDR2 SVGIG (reference sequence). The CDR3 coding sequence is TGTGCCTGGAGTTCGGGACTCCGTGTTCCCAATGAGCAGTTCTTC. This translates into CAWSSGLRVPNEQFF.

The gene calls are TRBV2 and TRBJ2-1; 11 bases match TRBD2. After removal of 4 bases from V and 5 bases from J, the junction contained 7 bases not matched to a gene. CDR1 and CDR2 (germline): SNHLY, FYNNEI. This CDR3 contains 16 residues. In DNA form, the CDR3 reads TGTGCCAGCAGTGCGAATAGCGGGAGGGGCAACAATGAGCAGTTCTTC. It specifies CASSANSGRGNNEQFF. The complete variable domain, with remaining parts taken from reference TRBV2 and TRBJ2-1, reads EPEVTQTPSHQVTQMGQEVILRCVPISNHLYFYWYRQILGQKVEFLVSFYNNEISEKSEIFDDQFSVERPDGSNFTLKIRSTKLEDSAMYFCASSANSGRGNNEQFFGPGTRLTVL.

V and J are TRBV6-1 and TRBJ2-7, with TRBD2 as a possible D gene (6 bases). CDR3 length: 15 residues. Trimming removed 3 bases at V and 4 bases at J, with 16 bases between. Germline V CDR1 and CDR2: MNHNS, SASEGT. The CDR3 region is CASSDPGSGRYEQYF. The CDR3 DNA follows: TGTGCCAGCAGTGACCCAGGGTCCGGGAGATACGAGCAGTACTTC.

The chain joins TRBV7-9 to TRBJ2-7; 7 bases map to TRBD2. The germline V gene has CDR1 SEHNR and CDR2 FQNEAQ (reference sequence). The length of the CDR3 is 16 residues. The junction had 14 bases not matched to a gene; V was cut back by 7 bases and J by 2 bases. This CDR3 is CASKSGMAGATYEQYF. The CDR3 nucleotides are TGTGCCAGCAAGAGTGGGATGGCGGGAGCTACCTACGAGCAGTACTTC.

This clone was counted between two and nine times. Other DNA variants within this sample encode the same CDR3. The chain employs TRBV28 and TRBJ2-7; 7 bases agree with TRBD1. This CDR3 comprises 12 residues. With V trimmed by 6 bases and J by 3 bases, 2 bases remained unmatched. Germline V lookup: CDR1 MDHEN, CDR2 SYDVKM. As DNA, the CDR3 is TGTGCCAGCAGGGCAGGGGGCTACGAGCAGTACTTC. Translated, it gives CASRAGGYEQYF.

This sequence joins TRBV28 and TRBJ1-2; possible D gene TRBD1, 5 bases. Trimming pared 6 bases from V and 5 bases from J, leaving 19 bases between. CDR1 and CDR2 from the germline V gene are MDHEN and SYDVKM. This CDR3 comprises 15 residues. Here the CDR3 DNA reads TGTGCCAGCAGCCTCAGACCCGTCGGGGCGTATGGCTACACCTTC. Translating it yields CASSLRPVGAYGYTF.

The chain is built from TRBV5-1 and TRBJ2-5; 8 positions match TRBD2. The J segment lost 6 bases and the V segment lost 3 bases, leaving 10 bases of the junction unmatched. The CDR3 extends over 15 amino acids. Germline CDR1 SGHRS, CDR2 YFSETQ. The CDR3 bases are TGCGCCAGCAGCTCGGGAGCGGGGGACCCTAAGACCCAGTACTTC. Amino acid sequence: CASSSGAGDPKTQYF.

This chain uses TRBV27 with TRBJ2-5; no reliable D call. Germline CDR1 is MNHEY and CDR2 is SMNVEV (reference sequence). Trimming removed 4 bases from V and 0 bases from J, with 6 bases in between. The CDR3 has 13 residues. The CDR3 DNA sequence: TGTGCCAGCAGTTCTACGTACCAAGAGACCCAGTACTTC. Amino acids: CASSSTYQETQYF.

The chain carries TRBV5-1 and TRBJ1-4; possible D gene TRBD1, 5 bases. CDR3 length equals 14 residues. Germline V gene lookup returns CDR1 SGHRS and CDR2 YFSETQ. Trimming stripped 4 bases from V and 6 bases from J, with 13 bases between. The DNA for the CDR3 is TGCGCCAGCAGCGGGGGTTTCGGAGATGAAAAACTGTTTTTT. It translates to CASSGGFGDEKLFF.

CDR3: CASSYLLRDGYTF. CDR3 in DNA: TGCGCCAGCAGCTACTTATTGCGGGACGGCTACACCTTC. The rearrangement links TRBV5-1 to TRBJ1-2; weak D call: TRBD1 (5 bases). CDR1 and CDR2 from the germline V gene are SGHRS and YFSETQ. Trimming took off 3 bases at V and 8 bases at J, with 14 bases between the two ends. The CDR3 spans 13 residues.

The chain links TRBV5-1 to TRBJ1-4; a possible D gene is TRBD1 (5 bases). The V end was cut by 0 bases, the J end by 5 bases, with 11 bases between. Germline loops: CDR1 SGHRS, CDR2 YFSETQ. The CDR3 has 15 residues. The CDR3 DNA is TGCGCCAGCAGCTTGGCCCGGGGCGGGAATGAAAAACTGTTTTTT. Translation: CASSLARGGNEKLFF. Looking up the rest from reference TRBV5-1 and TRBJ1-4 gives the full variable domain: KAGVTQTPRYLIKTRGQQVTLSCSPISGHRSVSWYQQTPGQGLQFLFEYFSETQRNKGNFPGRFSGRQFSNSRSEMNVSTLELGDSALYLCASSLARGGNEKLFFGSGTQLSVL.

As concerns this clone: Its ends do not fully match the called genes, so a read error is possible. The gene calls are TRBV4-1 and TRBJ1-1, with 7 bases matching TRBD1. This CDR3 comprises 15 residues. Germline CDR1 and CDR2: MGHRA and YSYEKL. CDR3 protein: CANSRSDRVGTEAFF. The DNA of the CDR3 is TGCGCCAACAGCCGTAGTGACAGGGTTGGAACTGAAGCTTTCTTT.

The sample holds one count of this clone. The chain employs TRBV5-1 and TRBJ2-7; 9 bases are shared with TRBD1. This CDR3 spans 14 amino acids. Germline V lookup: CDR1 SGHRS, CDR2 YFSETQ. The junction had 8 bases not matched to a gene; V was cut back by 5 bases and J by 5 bases. The CDR3 DNA reads TGCGCCAGCAGTTCACAGGGGGCGAACGACGAGCAGTACTTC. Translation gives CASSSQGANDEQYF.